The T cell receptor beta chain described here comes from a study of blood T cell repertoires in COVID-19. Study-level background: Samples of COVID-19 (acute and convalescent) were obtained from the United States, Italy and Spain.

Profiled with immunoSEQ multiplex PCR; TCRdb holds only in-frame clones, not every one. The sample contains about 300,000 clones, roughly nine tenths of which appear only once. Germline CDR1 SGHTA, CDR2 FQGNSA. V lost 5 bases and J lost 2; bases outside the gene matches: 9. This CDR3 is built from 15 residues. The chain couples TRBV7-2 to TRBJ2-7; TRBD1 aligns across 7 bases. The sample consisted of peripheral blood. The source is a man aged 18 to 29 who had recovered from COVID-19. The CDR3 sequence is CASSPRRGITYEQYF. The DNA of the CDR3 is TGTGCCAGCAGCCCCCGCAGGGGGATAACCTACGAGCAGTACTTC.